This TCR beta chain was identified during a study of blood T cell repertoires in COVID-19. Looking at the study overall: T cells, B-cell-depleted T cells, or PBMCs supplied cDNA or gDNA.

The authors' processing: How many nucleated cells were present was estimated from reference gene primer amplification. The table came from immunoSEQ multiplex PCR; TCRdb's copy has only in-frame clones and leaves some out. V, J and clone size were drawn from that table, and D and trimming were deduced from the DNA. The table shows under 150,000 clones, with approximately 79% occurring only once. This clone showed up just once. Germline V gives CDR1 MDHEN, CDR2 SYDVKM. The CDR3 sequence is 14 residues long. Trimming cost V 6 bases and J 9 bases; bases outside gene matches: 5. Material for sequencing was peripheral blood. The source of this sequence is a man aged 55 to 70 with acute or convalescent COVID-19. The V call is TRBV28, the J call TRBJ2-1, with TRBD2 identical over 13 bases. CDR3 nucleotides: TGTGCCAGCAGGCGGACTAGCGGGAGAAGTGAGCAGTTCTTC. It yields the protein CASRRTSGRSEQFF.